This T cell receptor (beta chain) was recorded in a study of T-cell memory formation after mild COVID-19. Study-level points and caveats: Cross-reactive memory apparently joined, as some responding clones appeared in pre-infection memory.

Germline V CDR1 and CDR2: SGHDN, FVKESK. Between the trimmed V and J ends, which lost 4 bases and 1 base, there was a span of 13 bases. The CDR3 consists of 15 residues. One entry per CDR3 protein, called by TCRdb with MiXCR from the 5' RACE reads. The sample contains some 100,000 distinct CDR3 sequences, around 10% of which appear only once. Notes on this clonotype: Its antigen is unidentified.

The chain links TRBV14 to TRBJ1-1; D not certain. This TCR derives from a man aged 18 to 35 who had mild COVID-19 (a few samples of this study predate the infection). Cell type and time point are not known. The sequenced sample consisted of PBMCs or a T cell subset sorted from them (not recorded which). In nucleotides, the CDR3 is TGTGCCAGCAGCCCCCGGCACGGCGAGAACACTGAAGCTTTCTTT. It yields the protein CASSPRHGENTEAFF.